This TCR beta chain was obtained from a study of blood T cells in healthy people across ages. Total RNA, at least 5 micrograms per sample, was extracted from PBMCs. Through a sample-barcoded 5' primer and a J-beta primer mix, a second PCR was run for roughly 7 to 11 cycles. TCRdb called the 5' RACE reads again in MiXCR, with one record for every CDR3 protein. Of hundreds of thousands of distinct CDR3 sequences listed, 56% are singletons. Sequenced: blood. The sequence was collected from a man aged 40-49 years in good health.

The CDR3 DNA is TGTGCCAGCAGTTTATCGGGACCCTACGAGCAGTACTTC. As protein: CASSLSGPYEQYF. The rearrangement uses TRBV27 and TRBJ2-7, with D tentatively TRBD1 or TRBD2 (5 bases each). V was clipped by 0 bases and J by 2 bases, with 5 bases between them. Germline CDR1 is MNHEY and CDR2 is SMNVEV (reference sequence). CDR3 length: 13 residues.